A selection of T cell receptor beta chains follows, all from one sample in a study of cytomegalovirus exposure and HLA in healthy donors. TCRdb keeps only in-frame clones here, not all; method: immunoSEQ multiplex PCR. Of about 180,000 clones listed, approximately 80% are singletons. Sequencing was done on a sample of PBMCs. The receptor set was obtained from a girl aged 2-9 years in good health and CMV-seropositive. The conserved cysteine and the conserved F or W are not part of the CDR3 here. D genes are given only for firm matches. Size is omitted from some rows. Given values are once, few, many or a class for expanded clones.

d_gene | j_gene | v_gene | abundance | CDR3aa
TRBD2 | TRBJ2-2 | TRBV9 | once | ASSVAQWEGLDTGELF
NA | TRBJ2-7 | TRBV6-1 | NA | ASRLTAYEQY
NA | TRBJ1-2 | TRBV9 | NA | ASSTVQGPYGYT
NA | TRBJ1-6 | TRBV7-2 | once | ASSLQWGENSPLH
TRBD1 | TRBJ2-2 | TRBV7-3 | NA | ASSTGQGDTGELF
TRBD1 | TRBJ2-1 | TRBV12-5 | NA | ASGLLGTGRNEQF
TRBD1 | TRBJ2-2 | TRBV11-3 | NA | ASSFGSGGNGELF
TRBD1 | TRBJ2-5 | TRBV30 | once | AWDRGETQY
TRBD1 | TRBJ1-5 | TRBV2 | few | ASSRSDRGLGADQPQH
TRBD1 | NA | TRBV6-1 | few | ASSTRDRSYEQY
NA | TRBJ2-5 | TRBV11-3 | NA | ASSLESFTRETQY
NA | TRBJ2-3 | TRBV9 | NA | ASSVVLADTQY
TRBD2 | TRBJ2-5 | TRBV7-9 | NA | ASSSPTGTSEKTQY
NA | TRBJ1-4 | TRBV30 | NA | AWGQYDEKLF